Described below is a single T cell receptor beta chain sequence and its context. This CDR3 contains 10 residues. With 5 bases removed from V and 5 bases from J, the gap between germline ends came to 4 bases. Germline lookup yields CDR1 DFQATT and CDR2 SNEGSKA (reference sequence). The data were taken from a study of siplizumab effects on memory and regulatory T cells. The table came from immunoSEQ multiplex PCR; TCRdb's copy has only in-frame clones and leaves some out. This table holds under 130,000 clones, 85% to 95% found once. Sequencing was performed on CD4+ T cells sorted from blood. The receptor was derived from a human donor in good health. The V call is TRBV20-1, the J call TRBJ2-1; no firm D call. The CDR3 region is CSASHNEQFF. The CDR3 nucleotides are TGCAGTGCTTCCCACAATGAGCAGTTCTTC.